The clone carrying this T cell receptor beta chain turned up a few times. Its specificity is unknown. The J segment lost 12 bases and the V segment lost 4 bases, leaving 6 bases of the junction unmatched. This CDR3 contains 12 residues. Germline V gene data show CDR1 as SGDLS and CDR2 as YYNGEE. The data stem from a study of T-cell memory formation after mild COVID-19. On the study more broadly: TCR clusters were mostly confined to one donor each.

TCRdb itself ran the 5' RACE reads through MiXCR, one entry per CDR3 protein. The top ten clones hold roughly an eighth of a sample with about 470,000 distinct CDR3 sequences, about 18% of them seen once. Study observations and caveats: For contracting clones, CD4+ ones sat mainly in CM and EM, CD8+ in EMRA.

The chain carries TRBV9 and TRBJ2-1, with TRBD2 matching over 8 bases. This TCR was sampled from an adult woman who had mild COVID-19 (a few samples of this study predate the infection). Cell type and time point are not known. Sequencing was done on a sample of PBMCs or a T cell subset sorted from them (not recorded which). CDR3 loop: CASSRAGGRQFF. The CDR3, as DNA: TGTGCCAGCAGCCGGGCGGGGGGCAGGCAGTTCTTC.